This is a list of T cell receptor beta chains from one sample in a study of blood T cell repertoires in COVID-19. TCRdb's table, derived via immunoSEQ multiplex PCR, lists solely in-frame clones and lacks some. The profile shows 200,000 to 250,000 clones, about nine tenths of them singletons. Sequencing was done on a sample of PBMCs or T cells enriched from blood (not recorded which). Receptors were obtained from a woman aged 30 to 39 with acute COVID-19. Both conserved end residues are part of each CDR3. The order of the fields is clone size, J gene, D gene, V gene, CDR3 DNA, CDR3 protein. The D gene is left open where the match is weak. Not every row has a clone size; where given, it reads once, few, many or a size class.

>-|TRBJ1-4|TRBD1|TRBV27
TGTGCCAGCAGTCCGGGACAGGGAAGAGCAACTAATGAAAAACTGTTTTTT
CASSPGQGRATNEKLFF
>-|TRBJ1-2|-|TRBV29-1
TGCAGCGTTGTTCCCTTCTATGGCTACACCTTC
CSVVPFYGYTF
>-|TRBJ1-1|TRBD1|TRBV10-2
TGCGCCAGCAGGGCAACAGGGGATTTGACTGAAGCTTTCTTT
CASRATGDLTEAFF
>-|TRBJ1-2|TRBD1|TRBV12-3/TRBV12-4
TGTGCCAGCAGCAAGGACAGGGGGCGCGTCTACACCTTC
CASSKDRGRVYTF
>-|TRBJ1-1|-|TRBV27
TGTGCCAGCAGTTTCCAGGGCAGCACTGAAGCTTTCTTT
CASSFQGSTEAFF
>-|TRBJ2-1|TRBD1|TRBV5-1
TGCGCCAGCAGCTTCCGGGACAGGGTCTACAATGAGCAGTTCTTC
CASSFRDRVYNEQFF
>-|TRBJ1-3|TRBD1|TRBV2
TGTGCCAGCGTGTTGACAGGGTCGTATAGAAACACCATATATTTT
CASVLTGSYRNTIYF
>-|TRBJ2-2|-|TRBV5-6
TGTGCCAGCAGCCTCCCTGGCGGGACCGGGGAGCTGTTTTTT
CASSLPGGTGELFF
>few|TRBJ1-3|-|TRBV10-2
TGCGCCAGCAGTCGGGGGTTGGATGGAAACACCATATATTTT
CASSRGLDGNTIYF
>-|TRBJ2-1|-|TRBV7-2
TGTGCCAGCAGCCGGACGAAAGAGGACAAGTTATGGTTCTTC
CASSRTKEDKLWFF
>-|TRBJ2-3|TRBD2|TRBV11-2
TGTGCCAGCAGTTCATTGGGGGAGGGCGGTCGGGCAGATACGCAGTATTTT
CASSSLGEGGRADTQYF
>-|TRBJ1-3|TRBD1|TRBV6-6
TGTGCCAGCGAACAGGGGGCGGCTGGAAACACCATATATTTT
CASEQGAAGNTIYF
>-|TRBJ1-5|-|TRBV7-8
TGTGCCAGCAGCTTGGACACCTTTGCCCAGCCCCAGCATTTT
CASSLDTFAQPQHF
>-|TRBJ1-2|-|TRBV18
TGTGCCAGCTCACCCCCCGGCAGGGGCTATGGCTACACCTTC
CASSPPGRGYGYTF
>-|TRBJ1-3|-|TRBV21-1
TGTGCCAGCAGCACCCGACAAGCTGGAAACACCATATATTTT
CASSTRQAGNTIYF
>-|TRBJ2-1|TRBD2|TRBV19
TGTGCCAGTAGTCCGGGGACTAGCGGGGGGGCCGCGGTCCTTAATGAGCAGTTCTTC
CASSPGTSGGAAVLNEQFF